This entry concerns a single T cell receptor beta chain. The record originates from a study of technical replicates of blood from a handful of donors. The data were produced by immunoSEQ multiplex PCR, yet TCRdb's version contains in-frame clones alone and is incomplete. This table holds around 76,000 clones, 98% found once. This CDR3 spans 15 amino acids. Per the germline V gene, CDR1 is SGHNT and CDR2 is YYREEE (reference sequence). V was pared by 3 bases and J by 5 bases, with 9 bases of the junction left unmatched. The rearrangement uses TRBV5-4 and TRBJ2-5; 8 positions match TRBD1. Sequencing input: T cells isolated from PBMCs. The sequence was obtained from a human donor in good health. The CDR3 nucleotides read TGTGCCAGCAGCTCCAGGACAGGGAAGTCGGAGACCCAGTACTTC. Translating it yields CASSSRTGKSETQYF.